This entry describes one T cell receptor beta chain. What it recognizes is unknown. The V end lost 6 bases, the J end lost 8 bases, and 25 bases lay between the germline ends. The CDR3 consists of 17 residues. Germline CDR1 is SGHTA and CDR2 is FQGTGA. This specimen comes from a study of CD8+CD57+ T cells in acquired aplastic anemia. About the study: The study obtained an average of around 2.9 ug of DNA from sorted CD4+ and CD8+ cells. Study-wide points: Some 28 CD8+ CDR3 sequences occurred in both the patients and the controls. CD8+ Simpson's diversity in patients was not significantly different from that in controls.

TCR beta VDJ and CDR3 profiles were obtained from a genomic DNA template. MiXCR, applied by TCRdb to the reads, yields one record per CDR3 protein. The table includes 250,000 to 300,000 distinct CDR3 sequences, 55% to 65% detected once. Sequencing was carried out using sorted CD4+, CD8+, or CD8+CD57+ T cells (not recorded which) from PBMCs. This TCR came from a human donor with severe aplastic anemia or a healthy control (not recorded which). The chain couples TRBV7-3 to TRBJ1-4; a possible D gene is TRBD1 (5 bases). The CDR3 here is CASSSTGAVILGEKLFF. CDR3 sequence (DNA): TGTGCCAGCAGTTCGACCGGGGCGGTAATATTAGGGGAAAAACTGTTTTTT. Filled out from reference TRBV7-3 and TRBJ1-4, the complete variable domain reads GAGVSQTPSNKVTEKGKYVELRCDPISGHTALYWYRQSLGQGPEFLIYFQGTGAADDSGLPNDRFFAVRPEGSVSTLKIQRTERGDSAVYLCASSSTGAVILGEKLFFGSGTQLSVL.